Listed below are T cell receptor beta chains from one sample, sequenced in a study of cytomegalovirus exposure and HLA in healthy donors. Method: immunoSEQ multiplex PCR; TCRdb's copy keeps in-frame clones and lacks some. The table shows about 89,000 clones, with over 55% occurring only once. Sequenced input: PBMCs. These receptors were obtained from a woman aged 30 to 39 in good health and CMV-seronegative. Both conserved end residues are part of each CDR3. The order of the fields is CDR3 DNA, CDR3 protein, CDR3 length, D gene, V gene, J gene, clone size. D genes are given only for firm matches. Expanded clones are given a class, and other clones once, few, many or no size at all.

DNA: TGTGCCAGCAGCCAATCGGGGGGACCTGCGAACAATGAGCAGTTCTTC
CDR3: CASSQSGGPANNEQFF
length: 16
D: NA
V: TRBV16
J: TRBJ2-1
size: NA

DNA: TGTGCCAGCAGTGGCCACCGACTAGCGGGGTACAATGAGCAGTTCTTC
CDR3: CASSGHRLAGYNEQFF
length: 16
D: TRBD2
V: TRBV25-1
J: TRBJ2-1
size: NA

DNA: TGCGCCAGCAGCTTTGACAGGGACAGCGAAAAACTGTTTTTT
CDR3: CASSFDRDSEKLFF
length: 14
D: TRBD1
V: TRBV5-1
J: TRBJ1-4
size: NA

DNA: TGCGCCAGCAGCTTGGCGCTGACAGCCGGCCTGGGCACTGAAGCTTTCTTT
CDR3: CASSLALTAGLGTEAFF
length: 17
D: NA
V: TRBV5-1
J: TRBJ1-1
size: NA

DNA: TGTGCCAGCACCCTAAGATACGGATTCCGAAGGGAGCAGTACTTC
CDR3: CASTLRYGFRREQYF
length: 15
D: NA
V: TRBV28
J: TRBJ2-5
size: NA

DNA: TGTGCCAGCAGCTCAAGATGGTACAGGGGGCTTCGCACAGATACGCAGTATTTT
CDR3: CASSSRWYRGLRTDTQYF
length: 18
D: TRBD1
V: TRBV13
J: TRBJ2-3
size: NA

DNA: TGTGCCAGCAGCTTAGAAGGCAGGGGAAACTATGGCTACACCTTC
CDR3: CASSLEGRGNYGYTF
length: 15
D: NA
V: TRBV13
J: TRBJ1-2
size: few

DNA: TGTGCCAGCAGCAAGTTTCGACAGTACTACGAGCAGTACTTC
CDR3: CASSKFRQYYEQYF
length: 14
D: NA
V: TRBV21-1
J: TRBJ2-7
size: NA

DNA: TGTGCCAGCAGCTTTCAAAACTCTGGAAACACCATATATTTT
CDR3: CASSFQNSGNTIYF
length: 14
D: NA
V: TRBV7-2
J: TRBJ1-3
size: NA

DNA: TGTGCCAGCAGACGACAGGGAGGTGAGCAGTTCTTC
CDR3: CASRRQGGEQFF
length: 12
D: NA
V: TRBV6-5
J: TRBJ2-1
size: NA

DNA: TGCGCCAGCAGCTTACGGGGGGGGCAAAAATATGGCTACACCTTC
CDR3: CASSLRGGQKYGYTF
length: 15
D: NA
V: TRBV5-1
J: TRBJ1-2
size: NA

DNA: TGCGCCAGCAGTGACGACAGTTTACCTCTCTCCTTC
CDR3: CASSDDSLPLSF
length: 12
D: NA
V: TRBV10-1
J: TRBJ1-2
size: NA

DNA: TGCGCCAGCAGCGAAAGGGGAAGGGGAAACACCATATATTTT
CDR3: CASSERGRGNTIYF
length: 14
D: NA
V: TRBV5-1
J: TRBJ1-3
size: NA

DNA: TGTGCCAGCAGTGGCTCCGAGGGTACGAACACTGAAGCTTTCTTT
CDR3: CASSGSEGTNTEAFF
length: 15
D: NA
V: TRBV28
J: TRBJ1-1
size: few

DNA: TGCGCCAGCAGCCAAGGAGGTCCTACCTACGAGCAGTACTTC
CDR3: CASSQGGPTYEQYF
length: 14
D: NA
V: TRBV4-1
J: TRBJ2-7
size: few

DNA: TGCGCCAGCAGCTTGGCCTCGACTGAGTATGGCTACACCTTC
CDR3: CASSLASTEYGYTF
length: 14
D: NA
V: TRBV5-1
J: TRBJ1-2
size: NA

DNA: TGTGCCAGCAGTTTATCGATGGGCAGCTACCTTAACTATGGCTACACCTTC
CDR3: CASSLSMGSYLNYGYTF
length: 17
D: NA
V: TRBV27
J: TRBJ1-2
size: few

DNA: TGTGCCCCAGCGATGCTGGGGGCACGGGAGCAGTTCTTC
CDR3: CAPAMLGAREQFF
length: 13
D: NA
V: TRBV5-8
J: TRBJ2-1
size: NA

DNA: TGTGCCAGCAGCCTTCGGACAGGGGGCCCTCAAGAGACCCAGTACTTC
CDR3: CASSLRTGGPQETQYF
length: 16
D: TRBD1
V: TRBV5-5
J: TRBJ2-5
size: NA

DNA: TGCGCCAGCAGCTTGTTATCATCGCCAGGGTTTAATGAGCAGTTCTTC
CDR3: CASSLLSSPGFNEQFF
length: 16
D: NA
V: TRBV5-1
J: TRBJ2-1
size: once

DNA: TGTGCCAGCAGTTACAGGGGCTGGGCCAATCAGCCCCAGCATTTT
CDR3: CASSYRGWANQPQHF
length: 15
D: NA
V: TRBV6-6
J: TRBJ1-5
size: NA

DNA: TGTGCCAGCAGCTTCGGCGGGACTGAAGCTTTCTTT
CDR3: CASSFGGTEAFF
length: 12
D: NA
V: TRBV5-6
J: TRBJ1-1
size: few

DNA: TGTGCCAGCACCCGATGGGGGCAGGGATGCTACGAGCAGTACTTC
CDR3: CASTRWGQGCYEQYF
length: 15
D: NA
V: TRBV12-1
J: TRBJ2-7
size: NA

DNA: TGCGCCAGCACCGGGACAGGGGGCCTCACTGAAGCTTTCTTT
CDR3: CASTGTGGLTEAFF
length: 14
D: TRBD1
V: TRBV5-1
J: TRBJ1-1
size: few

DNA: TGTGCCAGCAGCTTGCGGGGAGGGGAGACCCAGTACTTC
CDR3: CASSLRGGETQYF
length: 13
D: TRBD2
V: TRBV5-6
J: TRBJ2-5
size: NA

DNA: TGTGCCAGCATTCAGATGACTGGTAGCTCCTACGAGCAGTACTTC
CDR3: CASIQMTGSSYEQYF
length: 15
D: NA
V: TRBV6-1
J: TRBJ2-7
size: NA

DNA: TGTGCCTGGAGTGTGGGGAGGAATCAGCCCCAGCATTTT
CDR3: CAWSVGRNQPQHF
length: 13
D: NA
V: TRBV30
J: TRBJ1-5
size: NA

DNA: TGTGCCAGCAGTCTTGGGACAGGGGCGGGAGAAAAACTGTTTTTT
CDR3: CASSLGTGAGEKLFF
length: 15
D: TRBD1
V: TRBV5-6
J: TRBJ1-4
size: few

DNA: TGTGCCAGCAACAAAGCGGGATCGTACTACGAGCAGTACTTC
CDR3: CASNKAGSYYEQYF
length: 14
D: TRBD2
V: TRBV5-4
J: TRBJ2-7
size: NA

DNA: TGCGCCAGCAGCCAGCGACAGGGGAACTACGAGCAGTACTTC
CDR3: CASSQRQGNYEQYF
length: 14
D: TRBD1
V: TRBV4-1
J: TRBJ2-7
size: NA

DNA: TGTGCCAGCAGCAGGACTAGCGGAGGGACAGATACGCAGTATTTT
CDR3: CASSRTSGGTDTQYF
length: 15
D: TRBD2
V: TRBV6-1
J: TRBJ2-3
size: NA

DNA: TGTGCCAGCAGCCCGGACAGGGCGCTACCCCTTGATGAAAAACTGTTTTTT
CDR3: CASSPDRALPLDEKLFF
length: 17
D: TRBD1
V: TRBV7-8
J: TRBJ1-4
size: few

DNA: TGTGCCAGCAGTTACCCATCCGGGGGAACCTACGAGCAGTACTTC
CDR3: CASSYPSGGTYEQYF
length: 15
D: NA
V: TRBV6-5
J: TRBJ2-7
size: NA

DNA: TGTGCCAGCAGCCAAGATGGTTCTAGGTTCTATGAGCAGTTCTTC
CDR3: CASSQDGSRFYEQFF
length: 15
D: NA
V: TRBV4-2
J: TRBJ2-1
size: NA

DNA: TGTGCCAGCAGCTTGGAACCGACAGGGACGTACACCTTC
CDR3: CASSLEPTGTYTF
length: 13
D: TRBD1
V: TRBV11-2
J: TRBJ1-2
size: few

DNA: TGTGCCAGCAGCCTAAACAGCCCTGAAGCTTTCTTT
CDR3: CASSLNSPEAFF
length: 12
D: NA
V: TRBV11-2
J: TRBJ1-1
size: NA

DNA: TGTGCCAGCAGTCCTCGGGGGGCCTACAATGAGCAGTTCTTC
CDR3: CASSPRGAYNEQFF
length: 14
D: TRBD2
V: TRBV6-4
J: TRBJ2-1
size: NA

DNA: TGTGCCAGCTCTCCTCAGGGTCAAGAGACCCAGTACTTC
CDR3: CASSPQGQETQYF
length: 13
D: NA
V: TRBV18
J: TRBJ2-5
size: NA

DNA: TGTGCCAGCAGCTTAGCGGAGACAGGGGACTACGAGCAGTACTTC
CDR3: CASSLAETGDYEQYF
length: 15
D: TRBD1
V: TRBV7-8
J: TRBJ2-7
size: NA

DNA: TGTGCCAGCAGCTTAGCACGGTTTTCTGGAAACACCATATATTTT
CDR3: CASSLARFSGNTIYF
length: 15
D: NA
V: TRBV11-2
J: TRBJ1-3
size: NA

DNA: TGTGCCAGCAGTGAGGGCTTTCCTGAAGCTTTCTTT
CDR3: CASSEGFPEAFF
length: 12
D: NA
V: TRBV2
J: TRBJ1-1
size: NA

DNA: TGTGCCAGCACAAGCGACAGGGTGTTTTCAGATACGCAGTATTTT
CDR3: CASTSDRVFSDTQYF
length: 15
D: TRBD1
V: TRBV7-2
J: TRBJ2-3
size: NA

DNA: TGTGCCAGCAGTGCAGGTCGCCTCTCCTACGAGCAGTACTTC
CDR3: CASSAGRLSYEQYF
length: 14
D: NA
V: TRBV2
J: TRBJ2-7
size: few

DNA: TGTGCCAGCAGCCCTTGGACAGGACAAGAGACCCAGTACTTC
CDR3: CASSPWTGQETQYF
length: 14
D: TRBD1
V: TRBV7-9
J: TRBJ2-5
size: NA